Below, 14 T cell receptor beta chains from the same sample are listed, as sequenced in a study of spatial heterogeneity in lung cancer. TCRdb re-derived calls from the 5' RACE reads in MiXCR, one entry per CDR3 protein. The table lists around 2,500 distinct CDR3 sequences, 5.5% to 6% of them singletons. Study outcomes and limitations: Tumor mutation counts were tracked by expanded intratumoral alpha and beta TCR counts.

Time point reported: sample taken at primary tumor resection. These TCRs' antigens remain unknown. The sample consisted of lung tumor tissue, taken at surgery. The receptors originated from a male donor with early-stage non-small cell lung cancer.

This clonotype is hyperexpanded (1% or more). Because the library targeted alpha chains, this beta chain is an off-target read whose size means little. The gene calls are TRBV7-2 and TRBJ2-3; D is unclear. From germline, CDR1 is SGHTA and CDR2 FQGNSA. The CDR3 length is 13 residues. V lost 2 bases and J lost 5, with 8 bases in between. CDR3 DNA: TGTGCCAGCAGCTTATCAATGCTAGATACGCAGTATTTT. It specifies CASSLSMLDTQYF.

This clonotype was counted many times. This beta chain is an unintended read in a library built for alpha chains; its size means little. This rearrangement joins TRBV19 to TRBJ2-3; unclear D gene. The CDR3 has 11 amino acids. Trimming removed 9 bases at V and 7 bases at J, with 11 bases between. CDR1 and CDR2 from the germline V gene are LNHDA and SQIVND (reference sequence). The CDR3 reads CASDGPYTQYF. As DNA, the CDR3 is TGTGCCAGCGACGGACCGTATACGCAGTATTTT.

This clonotype was counted ten times or more. For a library built for alpha chains, this beta chain is a stray read; little rests on its size. The chain recombines TRBV29-1 with TRBJ2-3; 9 bases map to TRBD1. V lost 5 bases and J lost 2; bases outside the gene matches: 5. Germline V gene sequence: CDR1 SQVTM, CDR2 ANQGSEA. The CDR3 has 14 residues. The CDR3 nucleotides are TGCAGCGTTACCCGGGACAGGGTCACAGATACGCAGTATTTT. This translates into CSVTRDRVTDTQYF.

This clonotype was observed at least ten times. This beta chain is off target for a library built for alpha chains, so its abundance means little. The genes are TRBV20-1 and TRBJ2-7, with 7 bases identical to TRBD2. The CDR3 loop spans 11 amino acids. CDR1 is DFQATT and CDR2 is SNEGSKA in the germline V gene (reference sequence). After removal of 1 base from V and 11 bases from J, the junction contained 5 bases not matched to a gene. CDR3 DNA: TGCAGTGCTAGAGTGGGAGGGAGGAAGTACTTC. Amino acid sequence: CSARVGGRKYF.

This clonotype is medium-sized. In a library made to pick up alpha chains, this beta chain is a stray read with a size that means little. The chain has TRBV6-1 and TRBJ1-1; D ambiguous. Trimming pared 3 bases from V and 11 bases from J, leaving 7 bases between. Looked up from germline, CDR1 is MNHNS and CDR2 is SASEGT. The CDR3 is 10 residues long. The CDR3 DNA follows: TGTGCCAGCAGTGACAGGCTCGCTTTCTTT. This encodes CASSDRLAFF.

The sample holds many counts of this clonotype. This beta chain lies outside the target of a library built for alpha chains; its clone size means little. The chain has TRBV7-9 and TRBJ2-3; 7 bases line up with TRBD2. The CDR3 runs to 14 residues. The V and J ends lost 1 base and 6 bases, in that order; junction bases with no gene match: 4. Germline CDR1 SEHNR, CDR2 FQNEAQ (reference sequence). The CDR3, as DNA: TGTGCCAGCAGCTTAGTGGCGGGGGTTGATACGCAGTATTTT. Translated, it gives CASSLVAGVDTQYF.

This clonotype is labeled medium-sized. This beta chain is an off-target read within a library intended for alpha chains, so its frequency means little. This rearrangement joins TRBV7-9 to TRBJ1-1; D is undetermined. Germline lookup yields CDR1 SEHNR and CDR2 FQNEAQ (reference sequence). V lost 3 bases, J lost 3 bases, and 11 bases lay in between. This CDR3 has 14 residues. CDR3 coding DNA: TGTGCCAGCAGCTTGGCTGCGACTTACACTGAAGCTTTCTTT. It is translated as CASSLAATYTEAFF.

By share, this clonotype ranks as medium-sized. A library prepared for alpha chains yielded this beta chain as an off-target read; its size is of little meaning. The chain's CDR3 is CSARWEGVGNTIYF. Here the CDR3 DNA reads TGCAGTGCTAGATGGGAGGGGGTCGGAAACACCATATATTTT. The chain has TRBV20-1 and TRBJ1-3, with D possibly TRBD1 on 6 matching bases. Germline V gene lookup returns CDR1 DFQATT and CDR2 SNEGSKA (reference sequence). CDR3 length equals 14 residues. The V gene lost 2 bases and the J gene lost 4 bases, with 12 bases spanning the gap.

This clonotype ranks as medium-sized. Within a library made for alpha chains, this beta chain is off target, and its count is uninformative. The chain is built from TRBV28 and TRBJ2-1; D is unresolved. In germline, CDR1 is MDHEN, CDR2 SYDVKM. Trimming took 0 bases from V and 0 from J, leaving 9 bases between them. CDR3 length equals 16 residues. The CDR3 sequence is CASSLWSSRSYNEQFF. The CDR3 coding sequence is TGTGCCAGCAGTTTATGGTCCAGTCGCTCCTACAATGAGCAGTTCTTC.

This clonotype is medium-sized (0.01 to 0.1%) in the sample. Because the library targeted alpha chains, this beta chain is an off-target read whose size means little. The chain has TRBV6-5 and TRBJ1-1; 7 nucleotides align to TRBD1. Germline V lookup: CDR1 MNHEY, CDR2 SVGAGI. Trimming took 5 bases from V and 5 from J; bases not matched to a gene: 14. The CDR3 runs to 16 residues. CDR3 loop: CASSHRQGAWGTEAFF. For the CDR3, the DNA is TGTGCCAGCAGTCATCGACAGGGTGCTTGGGGGACTGAAGCTTTCTTT.

Points on this clonotype: In a library made to pick up alpha chains, this beta chain is a stray read with a size that means little. The V gene is TRBV19, the J gene TRBJ1-2; 7 bases fit TRBD1. Unmatched junction bases numbered 8, after V lost 4 bases and J lost 6 bases. Germline lookup yields CDR1 LNHDA and CDR2 SQIVND (reference sequence). The CDR3 has 14 amino acids. CDR3 region: CASSTPGTAHGYTF. CDR3 nucleotide sequence: TGTGCCAGTAGTACGCCGGGGACAGCTCATGGCTACACCTTC.

This clonotype was recorded at least ten times. This beta chain lies outside the target of a library built for alpha chains; its clone size means little. The CDR3 loop is CASSSQGRGYTF. The CDR3 nucleotides are TGTGCCAGCAGCTCACAGGGGCGCGGCTACACCTTC. This sequence joins TRBV7-6 and TRBJ1-2; 7 nucleotides align to TRBD1. CDR1 is SGHVS and CDR2 is FNYEAQ in the germline V gene. V lost 4 bases, J lost 8 bases, and 4 bases stayed unmatched. This CDR3 has 12 residues.

In its sample, this clonotype is medium-sized. In a library made to pick up alpha chains, this beta chain is a stray read with a size that means little. The chain has TRBV12-3 or TRBV12-4 and TRBJ2-7, with 9 nucleotides matching TRBD2. The CDR3 extends over 16 amino acids. V lost 4 bases, J lost 2 bases, and 9 bases stayed unmatched. The CDR3, as DNA: TGTGCCAGCAGTTCCCAGGGACCTAGCGGGGCCTACGAGCAGTACTTC. Protein sequence: CASSSQGPSGAYEQYF.

This clonotype is labeled medium-sized. This beta chain is an off-target read within a library intended for alpha chains, so its frequency means little. The chain recombines TRBV7-2 with TRBJ1-5; D uncertain. The ends were cut back, 6 bases at V and 6 bases at J, with 12 bases in the middle. There are 13 residues in the CDR3. Germline V CDR1 and CDR2: SGHTA, FQGNSA. CDR3 region: CASRAESSQPQHF. CDR3 DNA sequence: TGTGCCAGCAGGGCAGAGTCCAGTCAGCCCCAGCATTTT.